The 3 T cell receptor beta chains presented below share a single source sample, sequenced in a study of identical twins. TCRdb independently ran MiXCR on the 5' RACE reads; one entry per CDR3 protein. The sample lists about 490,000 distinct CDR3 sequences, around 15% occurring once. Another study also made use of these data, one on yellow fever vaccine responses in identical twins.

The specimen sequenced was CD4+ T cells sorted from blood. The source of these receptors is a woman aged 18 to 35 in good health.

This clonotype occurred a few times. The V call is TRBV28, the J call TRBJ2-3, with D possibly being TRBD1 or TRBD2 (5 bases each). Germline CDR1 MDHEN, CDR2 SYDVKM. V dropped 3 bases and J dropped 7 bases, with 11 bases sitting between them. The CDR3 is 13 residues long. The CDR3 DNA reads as TGTGCCAGCAGTTTTGGGGGTATGAATACGCAGTATTTT. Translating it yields CASSFGGMNTQYF.

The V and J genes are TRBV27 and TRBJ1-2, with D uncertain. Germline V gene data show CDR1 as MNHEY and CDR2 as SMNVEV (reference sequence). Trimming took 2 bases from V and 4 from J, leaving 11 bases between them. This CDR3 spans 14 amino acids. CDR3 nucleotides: TGTGCCAGCAGTTTACAAGCGGGGATCTATGGCTACACCTTC. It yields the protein CASSLQAGIYGYTF.

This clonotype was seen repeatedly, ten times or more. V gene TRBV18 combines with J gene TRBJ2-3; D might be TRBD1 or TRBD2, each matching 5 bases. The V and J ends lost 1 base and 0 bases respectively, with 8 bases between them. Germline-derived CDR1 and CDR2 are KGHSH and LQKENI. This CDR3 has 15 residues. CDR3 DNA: TGTGCCAGCTCACCACGTGGGGACAGCACAGATACGCAGTATTTT. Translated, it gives CASSPRGDSTDTQYF.